The TCR beta chain under discussion was sequenced for a study of blood T cells in healthy people across ages. Next came a second PCR, run for about 6 to 11 cycles, which used a sample-barcoded 5' primer along with a J-beta primer mix. TCRdb processed the 5' RACE reads anew with MiXCR; each CDR3 protein has one entry. This sample has about 640,000 distinct CDR3 sequences, with roughly 43% found just once. Comments on this clonotype: It may be a read error: a sequence one base away is much more abundant.

V gave up 4 bases and J gave up 7 bases, with 14 bases separating them. Germline V lookup: CDR1 SQVTM, CDR2 ANQGSEA. This CDR3 contains 12 residues. This TCR was sampled from a man older than 75 in good health. The V and J genes are TRBV29-1 and TRBJ2-7, with D possibly matching TRBD1 (5 bases). The sample comprised blood. CDR3 nucleotides: TGCAGCGTTGGAATAGGGGTGGGGGAGCAGTACTTC. Encoded protein: CSVGIGVGEQYF.